One and the same sample provided the 11 T cell receptor beta chains below, sequenced in a study of CD8+ T cells in alopecia areata. Treatment specified: oral pan-JAK inhibitor, 5-10 mg twice daily. Extraction and reverse transcription of RNA yielded cDNA as the sequencing template. Using immunoSEQ multiplex PCR, the repertoire was profiled, and TCRdb retains in-frame clones only, with some absent. The table lists 150,000 to 200,000 clones, roughly two thirds of them singletons, with 0.7% to 1% in the top ten. The sample here was CD4+ T cells sorted from blood, taken at week 4, from a patient treated with tofacitinib. All receptors derive from a human donor with alopecia areata.

The CDR3, as DNA: TGTGCCAGCAGCTATGACACAGATACGCAGTATTTT. This codes for CASSYDTDTQYF. The chain links TRBV5-6 to TRBJ2-3; no reliable D call. This CDR3 region has 12 residues. Trimming shortened V by 3 bases and J by 2 bases, and 4 bases separated the two germline ends. Germline V gives CDR1 SGHDT, CDR2 YYEEEE.

V gene TRBV30 combines with J gene TRBJ1-1; a possible D gene is TRBD1 (5 bases). V gave up 1 base and J gave up 4 bases, with 10 bases separating them. Germline V gene sequence: CDR1 GTSNPN, CDR2 SVGIG (reference sequence). This CDR3 region has 13 residues. The DNA for the CDR3 is TGTGCCTGGAGTGCGGGGGGTTTCACTGAAGCTTTCTTT. This gives the protein CAWSAGGFTEAFF.

The chain is built from TRBV29-1 and TRBJ2-5; possibly TRBD1 for D (5 bases). The CDR3 runs 12 residues. Germline CDR1 and CDR2: SQVTM and ANQGSEA. The CDR3 DNA is TGCAGTATTGTGGGGCTCCGGGAGACCCAGTACTTC. This encodes CSIVGLRETQYF.

The chain has TRBV30 and TRBJ2-1; D ambiguous. V lost 4 bases to trimming and J lost 0 bases, with 10 bases between them. The germline gives CDR1 GTSNPN, CDR2 SVGIG (reference sequence). The CDR3 is 14 amino acids. CDR3 coding DNA: TGTGCCTGGATGCCAGCTAGCTCCTACAATGAGCAGTTCTTC. It specifies CAWMPASSYNEQFF.

The chain uses TRBV5-1 and TRBJ2-1, with TRBD1 matching over 7 bases. This CDR3 is built from 15 residues. Trimming cost V 4 bases and J 9 bases; bases outside gene matches: 13. Germline lookup yields CDR1 SGHRS and CDR2 YFSETQ. CDR3 nucleotide sequence: TGCGCCAGCAGCCTAACGGGACAGTTTGGTACTGAGCAGTTCTTC. Its translation is CASSLTGQFGTEQFF.

The chain recombines TRBV25-1 with TRBJ2-7; perhaps TRBD2 as D (6 bases). This CDR3 contains 15 residues. Germline CDR1 and CDR2: MGHDK and SYGVNS. The V and J ends lost 3 bases and 1 base respectively, with 13 bases between them. The DNA for the CDR3 is TGTGCCAGCAGTGAGGATGGCGGAGGGTCCTACGAGCAGTACTTC. Its protein product is CASSEDGGGSYEQYF.

The chain uses TRBV30 and TRBJ2-4; D unclear. CDR1 is GTSNPN, CDR2 SVGIG, per germline (reference sequence). The CDR3 length is 12 residues. Between the trimmed V and J ends, which lost 4 bases and 4 bases, there was a span of 8 bases. The chain's CDR3 is CAWTSHKNIQYF. CDR3 coding DNA: TGTGCCTGGACCAGCCATAAAAACATTCAGTACTTC.

V is TRBV6-5 and J is TRBJ2-6; no clear D gene. The germline V gene has CDR1 MNHEY and CDR2 SVGAGI. CDR3 length: 13 amino acids. The V gene lost 10 bases and the J gene lost 0 bases, with 7 bases spanning the gap. CDR3 loop: CATRPSGANVLTF. The CDR3 bases are TGTGCCACGCGGCCCTCTGGGGCCAACGTCCTGACTTTC.

This clone was counted between two and nine times. CDR3 amino acids: CASSQGGGGQPQHF. The DNA for the CDR3 is TGCGCCAGCAGCCAAGGAGGGGGAGGACAGCCCCAGCATTTT. The genes are TRBV4-3 and TRBJ1-5; possible D gene TRBD1, 6 bases. From germline, CDR1 is LGHNA and CDR2 YSLEER. The CDR3 runs 14 residues. V lost 1 base to trimming and J lost 7 bases, with 11 bases between them.

The V gene is TRBV9, the J gene TRBJ2-7; 9 bases agree with TRBD1. Losses at the gene ends were 4 bases for V and 1 base for J; bases not matched to a gene: 6. Germline-derived CDR1 and CDR2 are SGDLS and YYNGEE. This CDR3 has 15 residues. This chain's CDR3 is CASSRADRGSYEQYF. In DNA form, the CDR3 reads TGTGCCAGCAGCAGAGCCGACAGGGGGTCCTACGAGCAGTACTTC.

This clone turned up a few times. The rearrangement joins TRBV29-1 to TRBJ2-4; maybe TRBD2 (5 bases). Germline V gene data show CDR1 as SQVTM and CDR2 as ANQGSEA. The V and J ends lost 6 bases and 0 bases respectively, with 6 bases between them. There are 12 residues in the CDR3. The CDR3 reads CSVGLAKNIQYF. The CDR3, as DNA: TGCAGCGTCGGACTAGCCAAAAACATTCAGTACTTC.